The 27 T cell receptor beta chains below come from one sample, sequenced in a study of STAT5B mutations in CD4+ large granular lymphocyte leukemia. Clones were sequenced by immunoSEQ multiplex PCR, and TCRdb holds only the in-frame ones, with some missing. The sample consists of approximately 20,000 clones, approximately 84% of them appearing once. Sequencing input: CD4+ T cells from blood buffy coats. Every receptor here comes from a human donor in good health.

By sample fraction, this clone is large (0.1 to 1%). V usage is TRBV30 and J usage is TRBJ1-5; the match to TRBD1 covers 7 bases. The CDR3 is made up of 14 amino acids. Germline V gives CDR1 GTSNPN, CDR2 SVGIG (reference sequence). The V segment lost 0 bases and the J segment 4 bases; nucleotides outside the gene matches: 3. CDR3 protein: CAWSVLQGNQPQHF. The CDR3 DNA reads TGTGCCTGGAGTGTACTACAGGGGAATCAGCCCCAGCATTTT.

The V call is TRBV4-2, the J call TRBJ1-1; no clear D gene. Germline-derived CDR1 and CDR2 are LGHNA and YNFKEQ. The V end lost 4 bases, the J end lost 1 base, and 10 bases lay between the germline ends. The CDR3 is 14 residues long. The CDR3 is CASSLGQENTEAFF. In DNA, the CDR3 is TGTGCCAGCAGCCTCGGGCAGGAGAACACTGAAGCTTTCTTT.

J is TRBJ1-5 and V is TRBV30, with D maybe TRBD1 (6 bases). This CDR3 contains 14 residues. Germline V gene data show CDR1 as GTSNPN and CDR2 as SVGIG (reference sequence). V gave up 2 bases and J gave up 8 bases, with 16 bases separating them. The CDR3 coding sequence is TGTGCCTGGAGTCTGGGGCAGGGGAGCAAGCCCCAGCATTTT. It is translated as CAWSLGQGSKPQHF.

V usage is TRBV18 and J usage is TRBJ2-5; no firm D call. This CDR3 has 12 residues. Trimming left V 2 bases short and J 2 bases short, with 3 bases between. Germline V gene data show CDR1 as KGHSH and CDR2 as LQKENI. The CDR3 DNA is TGTGCCAGCTCACCAGCACAAGAGACCCAGTACTTC. Its translation: CASSPAQETQYF.

The rearrangement joins TRBV2 to TRBJ2-7, with D tentatively TRBD1 (6 bases). V was trimmed by 7 bases and J by 2 bases, leaving 15 bases between them. There are 14 residues in the CDR3. Germline lookup yields CDR1 SNHLY and CDR2 FYNNEI. CDR3 amino acids: CASTERGNTYEQYF. The CDR3 DNA reads as TGTGCCAGCACCGAAAGGGGGAACACCTACGAGCAGTACTTC.

The chain has TRBV6-5 and TRBJ2-1; D is uncertain. Trimming left V 6 bases short and J 3 bases short, with 12 bases between. Looked up from germline, CDR1 is MNHEY and CDR2 is SVGAGI. The CDR3 has 14 residues. This CDR3 reads CASRYSQIYNEQFF. As DNA, the CDR3 is TGTGCCAGCAGGTATAGCCAGATCTACAATGAGCAGTTCTTC.

The rearrangement joins TRBV6-5 to TRBJ2-7; D may be TRBD2 (5 bases). The CDR3 runs 13 residues. V was shortened by 7 bases and J by 0 bases, with 10 bases between the two germline ends. CDR1 and CDR2 (germline): MNHEY, SVGAGI. The CDR3 loop is CASTDSSSYEQYF. CDR3 DNA: TGTGCCAGCACGGACTCAAGCTCCTACGAGCAGTACTTC.

This chain joins TRBV25-1 and TRBJ1-2; a possible D gene is TRBD1 (6 bases). Germline CDR1 reads MGHDK; CDR2 reads SYGVNS. V lost 9 bases to trimming and J lost 0 bases, with 11 bases between them. The CDR3 is made up of 13 amino acids. The CDR3 loop reads CASPWTANYGYTF. The CDR3 nucleotides read TGTGCCAGTCCGTGGACAGCTAACTATGGCTACACCTTC.

This chain connects TRBV7-9 to TRBJ2-7; D call uncertain. Looked up from germline, CDR1 is SEHNR and CDR2 is FQNEAQ (reference sequence). With 4 bases removed from V and 2 bases from J, the gap between germline ends came to 9 bases. This CDR3 region has 13 residues. The CDR3 nucleotides read TGTGCCAGCAGCTATTCGGCGCCCTACGAGCAGTACTTC. It encodes CASSYSAPYEQYF.

This clone was recorded only once. J is TRBJ2-1 and V is TRBV20-1; the D is unclear. Trimming removed 1 base at V and 10 bases at J, with 8 bases between. The CDR3 covers 11 residues. From germline, CDR1 is DFQATT and CDR2 SNEGSKA (reference sequence). The CDR3 sequence is CSARGAMEQFF. For the CDR3, the DNA is TGCAGTGCTAGAGGTGCGATGGAGCAGTTCTTC.

This clone was recorded once. The rearrangement uses TRBV7-9 and TRBJ1-1, with TRBD1 matching 9 bases. V shed 8 bases and J 1 base; nucleotides not matched to a gene: 5. The CDR3 contains 14 residues. CDR1 is SEHNR and CDR2 is FQNEAQ in the germline V gene (reference sequence). As DNA, the CDR3 is TGTGCCAGCTCTAGGACAGGGGAGAACACTGAAGCTTTCTTT. Protein: CASSRTGENTEAFF.

The chain uses TRBV9 and TRBJ2-3; 12 bases fit TRBD2. V lost 4 bases, J lost 14 bases, and 5 bases stayed unmatched. CDR3 size: 12 residues. The germline V gene has CDR1 SGDLS and CDR2 YYNGEE. For the CDR3, the DNA is TGTGCCAGCAGCAGACTAGCGGGGGACTTGTATTTT. This translates into CASSRLAGDLYF.

The V and J genes are TRBV19 and TRBJ2-7; the D gene is possibly TRBD1 (5 bases). The ends were cut back, 5 bases at V and 1 base at J, with 6 bases in the middle. The germline V gene encodes CDR1 LNHDA and CDR2 SQIVND (reference sequence). The CDR3 covers 12 residues. CDR3 coding DNA: TGTGCCAGTAGTGACAGTTCCTACGAGCAGTACTTC. This sequence encodes CASSDSSYEQYF.

The chain links TRBV30 to TRBJ1-4; weak D call: TRBD1 (6 bases). Trimming took 0 bases from V and 6 from J, leaving 11 bases between them. CDR1 GTSNPN and CDR2 SVGIG come from the germline V gene (reference sequence). The CDR3 length is 14 residues. As DNA, the CDR3 is TGTGCCTGGAGTGTCCAGGGGAAGGATGAAAAACTGTTTTTT. This codes for CAWSVQGKDEKLFF. Full variable domain (remainder filled in from reference TRBV30 and TRBJ1-4): SQTIHQWPATLVQPVGSPLSLECTVEGTSNPNLYWYRQAAGRGLQLLFYSVGIGQISSEVPQNLSASRPQDRQFILSSKKLLLSDSGFYLCAWSVQGKDEKLFFGSGTQLSVL.

This chain links TRBV7-2 with TRBJ2-2, with 7 bases identical to TRBD2. In germline, CDR1 is SGHTA, CDR2 FQGNSA. Losses at the gene ends were 3 bases for V and 5 bases for J; bases not matched to a gene: 3. The length of the CDR3 is 14 residues. The CDR3 DNA is TGTGCCAGCAGCTTGACTAGCCGGACCGGGGAGCTGTTTTTT. Translation: CASSLTSRTGELFF.

This sequence joins TRBV6-5 and TRBJ1-3; D is ambiguous. V lost 5 bases to trimming and J lost 2 bases, with 13 bases between them. The CDR3 consists of 15 residues. From germline, CDR1 is MNHEY and CDR2 SVGAGI. In DNA form, the CDR3 reads TGTGCCAGCAGTCGCGGGCCAGTACCTGGAAACACCATATATTTT. Translated, it gives CASSRGPVPGNTIYF.

This chain uses TRBV6-5 with TRBJ2-7, with TRBD2 matching over 11 bases. Germline CDR1 and CDR2: MNHEY and SVGAGI. The CDR3 loop spans 15 amino acids. The V segment lost 10 bases and the J segment 3 bases; nucleotides outside the gene matches: 11. The CDR3 nucleotides are TGTGCCACCAAAGGATTAGCGGGAGGGGACTACGAGCAGTACTTC. Translating it yields CATKGLAGGDYEQYF.

The chain recombines TRBV14 with TRBJ1-3, with 9 bases fitting TRBD1. The CDR3 loop spans 16 amino acids. The trim removed 6 bases at V and 3 bases at J, leaving 9 bases unmatched. The germline gives CDR1 SGHDN, CDR2 FVKESK. The CDR3 spells CASRRSGQGGGNTIYF. The CDR3 DNA sequence: TGTGCCAGCAGACGATCGGGACAGGGAGGTGGAAACACCATATATTTT.

This clone was detected once. The chain recombines TRBV2 with TRBJ2-3; TRBD2 agrees at 12 bases. The V segment lost 6 bases and the J segment 2 bases; nucleotides outside the gene matches: 6. CDR1 is SNHLY, CDR2 FYNNEI, per germline. CDR3 size: 16 residues. CDR3 region: CASRALAGGLTDTQYF. The CDR3 nucleotides are TGTGCCAGCAGGGCCCTAGCGGGAGGGCTCACAGATACGCAGTATTTT.

The chain employs TRBV9 and TRBJ2-5, with 9 bases fitting TRBD1. The CDR3 totals 16 residues. Germline V CDR1 and CDR2: SGDLS, YYNGEE. After removal of 3 bases from V and 5 bases from J, the junction contained 11 bases not matched to a gene. CDR3 in amino acids: CASSARPGQGGETQYF. DNA for the CDR3: TGTGCCAGCAGCGCCCGACCGGGACAGGGAGGGGAGACCCAGTACTTC.

V is TRBV7-9 and J is TRBJ1-1, with 7 bases matching TRBD1. CDR3 length equals 17 residues. Germline loops: CDR1 SEHNR, CDR2 FQNEAQ (reference sequence). Germline trimming cut 1 base from V and 5 bases from J; bases unmatched to any gene: 13. DNA for the CDR3: TGTGCCAGCAGCTTAGTATCAGGGGGTCCGGTAGGGACTGAAGCTTTCTTT. This encodes CASSLVSGGPVGTEAFF.

V usage is TRBV5-1 and J usage is TRBJ1-1; 7 bases are shared with TRBD1. The germline CDR1 and CDR2 sequences are SGHRS and YFSETQ. The ends lost 4 bases at V and 1 base at J; junction bases unmatched: 16. The CDR3 covers 18 residues. The DNA for the CDR3 is TGCGCCAGCAGCCGGACAATAGCAGCGGGACAGCAGAACACTGAAGCTTTCTTT. It encodes CASSRTIAAGQQNTEAFF.

The rearrangement joins TRBV14 to TRBJ1-3; D unclear. V dropped 1 base and J dropped 4 bases, with 14 bases sitting between them. The CDR3 extends over 16 amino acids. Germline loops: CDR1 SGHDN, CDR2 FVKESK. The DNA of the CDR3 is TGTGCCAGCAGCCAAGCCACGACCCTGGCGGGAAACACCATATATTTT. It specifies CASSQATTLAGNTIYF.

This clone turned up a few times. The rearrangement uses TRBV19 and TRBJ1-1; 11 bases are a match to TRBD1. With V trimmed by 5 bases and J by 4 bases, 6 bases remained unmatched. The CDR3 runs 15 residues. Germline assignment: CDR1 LNHDA and CDR2 SQIVND (reference sequence). The CDR3 loop reads CASSGGTGGFTEAFF. The CDR3 nucleotides read TGTGCCAGTAGTGGGGGGACAGGGGGATTCACTGAAGCTTTCTTT.

The chain recombines TRBV19 with TRBJ2-1; 7 bases align to TRBD2. CDR1 is LNHDA and CDR2 is SQIVND in the germline V gene (reference sequence). With 4 bases clipped from V and 11 bases from J, the junction kept 5 bases outside the gene matches. The CDR3 extends over 12 amino acids. The DNA for the CDR3 is TGTGCCAGTAGTACCTTTAGCGGGCAGCAGTTCTTC. Translation: CASSTFSGQQFF. The complete variable domain, with remaining parts taken from reference TRBV19 and TRBJ2-1, reads DGGITQSPKYLFRKEGQNVTLSCEQNLNHDAMYWYRQDPGQGLRLIYYSQIVNDFQKGDIAEGYSVSREKKESFPLTVTSAQKNPTAFYLCASSTFSGQQFFGPGTRLTVL.

In DNA form, the CDR3 reads TGTGCCAGCTCACCCCGACAGGGAGATATGAACACTGAAGCTTTCTTT. It codes for CASSPRQGDMNTEAFF. V usage is TRBV18 and J usage is TRBJ1-1, with 7 bases matching TRBD1. The germline CDR1 and CDR2 sequences are KGHSH and LQKENI. This CDR3 comprises 16 residues. V was pared by 3 bases and J by 0 bases, with 7 bases of the junction left unmatched.

J is TRBJ2-1 and V is TRBV6-4, with no clear D. Germline assignment: CDR1 MRHNA and CDR2 SNTAGT. The CDR3 runs to 14 residues. V was clipped by 0 bases and J by 7 bases, with 10 bases between them. The CDR3 sequence: CASSDSNRANEQFF. DNA for the CDR3: TGTGCCAGCAGTGACTCGAATAGGGCAAATGAGCAGTTCTTC.